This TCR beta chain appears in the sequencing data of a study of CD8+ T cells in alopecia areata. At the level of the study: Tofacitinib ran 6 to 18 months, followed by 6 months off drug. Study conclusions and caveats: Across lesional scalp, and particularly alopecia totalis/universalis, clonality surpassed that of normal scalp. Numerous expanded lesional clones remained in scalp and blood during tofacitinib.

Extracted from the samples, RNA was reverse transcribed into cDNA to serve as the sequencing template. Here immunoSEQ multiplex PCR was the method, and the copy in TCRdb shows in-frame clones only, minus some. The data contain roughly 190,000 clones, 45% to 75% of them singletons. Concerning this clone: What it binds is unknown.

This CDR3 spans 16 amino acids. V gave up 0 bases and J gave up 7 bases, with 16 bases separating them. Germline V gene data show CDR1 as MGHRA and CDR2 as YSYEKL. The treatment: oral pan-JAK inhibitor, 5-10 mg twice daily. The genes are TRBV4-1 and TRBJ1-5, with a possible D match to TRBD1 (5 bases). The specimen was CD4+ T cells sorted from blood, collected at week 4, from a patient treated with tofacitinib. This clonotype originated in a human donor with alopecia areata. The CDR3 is CASSQEESGVRQPQHF. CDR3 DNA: TGCGCCAGCAGCCAAGAAGAATCGGGGGTTCGGCAGCCCCAGCATTTT.